A single sample gave rise to the 7 T cell receptor beta chains below, sequenced in a study of PD-1 blockade in classical Hodgkin lymphoma. The protocol was immunoSEQ multiplex PCR, while the TCRdb copy is restricted to in-frame clones and leaves out a portion. The sample yields 14,000 or so clones, approximately 83% seen once. With no exception, relapse followed autologous stem cell transplantation in all patients, and brentuximab vedotin exposure varied. Here the sequenced sample was peripheral blood mononuclear cells (PBMCs), taken at baseline. The receptor set was obtained from a human donor with classical Hodgkin lymphoma.

This clone was seen only a few times. The V call is TRBV7-6, the J call TRBJ2-1, with D uncertain. V was pared by 1 base and J by 13 bases, with 8 bases between. Germline CDR1 and CDR2: SGHVS and FNYEAQ. This CDR3 spans 11 amino acids. The CDR3 coding sequence is TGTGCCAGCAGCTTAGTTGGGTCTCAGTTCTTC. As protein: CASSLVGSQFF.

The V gene is TRBV5-4, the J gene TRBJ1-4; D is unclear. The germline V gene encodes CDR1 SGHNT and CDR2 YYREEE (reference sequence). The V end was cut by 0 bases, the J end by 5 bases, with 5 bases between. The CDR3 totals 13 residues. The CDR3 DNA reads as TGTGCCAGCAGCTTGGGACGGAATGAAAAACTGTTTTTT. It codes for CASSLGRNEKLFF.

This chain uses TRBV27 with TRBJ2-7; 10 positions match TRBD2. Losses at the gene ends were 0 bases for V and 1 base for J; bases not matched to a gene: 6. Germline loops: CDR1 MNHEY, CDR2 SMNVEV (reference sequence). The CDR3 is made up of 17 amino acids. The CDR3 bases are TGTGCCAGCAGTTTATCGCCTAGCGGGGGCCCTTCCTACGAGCAGTACTTC. Its protein product is CASSLSPSGGPSYEQYF.

As DNA, the CDR3 is TGTGCCAGCAGTTTCCCGGGACAGGGGGTTAATGAGCAGTTCTTC. The encoded protein is CASSFPGQGVNEQFF. The genes are TRBV27 and TRBJ2-1; 11 nucleotides agree with TRBD1. V lost 3 bases and J lost 7; bases outside the gene matches: 5. Germline V gives CDR1 MNHEY, CDR2 SMNVEV (reference sequence). The CDR3 has 15 amino acids.

This clone has just a few counts. The V gene is TRBV7-2, the J gene TRBJ1-6; possibly TRBD1 for D (5 bases). This CDR3 is built from 17 residues. Per germline, CDR1 SGHTA and CDR2 FQGNSA. Deletions cut 5 bases from V and 0 bases from J, with 14 bases between. CDR3 in DNA: TGTGCCAGCAGCCAAACGGCAGGGAGCTCCTATAATTCACCCCTCCACTTT. This codes for CASSQTAGSSYNSPLHF.

The chain carries TRBV10-3 and TRBJ2-5; a weak D match, TRBD1 (6 bases). V was pared by 6 bases and J by 2 bases, with 7 bases between. This CDR3 is built from 12 residues. Germline V gives CDR1 ENHRY, CDR2 SYGVKD. CDR3 coding DNA: TGTGCCATCAGGGACAGACAAGAGACCCAGTACTTC. It encodes CAIRDRQETQYF.

This chain uses TRBV2 with TRBJ2-3; 10 bases are a match to TRBD2. The CDR3 covers 15 residues. CDR1 is SNHLY and CDR2 is FYNNEI in the germline V gene. J lost 1 base, V lost 4 bases, and 2 bases had no gene match. The CDR3 here is CASSVTSGGTDTQYF. As DNA, the CDR3 is TGTGCCAGCAGTGTCACTAGCGGGGGCACAGATACGCAGTATTTT.